One TCR beta chain is described in this entry. The antigen remains unidentified. 13 Jbeta primers and 60 Vbeta primers were used for the PCR. This table comes from immunoSEQ multiplex PCR, and its TCRdb copy is limited to in-frame clones, with some not included. The repertoire holds 160,000 or so clones, with approximately 84% as singletons. This CDR3 is 14 amino acids long. Germline V gene lookup returns CDR1 MNHEY and CDR2 SMNVEV (reference sequence). The V and J ends lost 4 bases and 0 bases, in that order; junction bases with no gene match: 3. The source of the sample is a study of cytomegalovirus exposure and HLA in healthy donors. General study points: The classifier reportedly diagnosed cytomegalovirus status with high specificity and sensitivity. 164 TCR beta chains were listed as cytomegalovirus-associated.

Input material: PBMCs. The origin of this receptor is a woman younger than 30 in good health and CMV-seronegative. The V call is TRBV27, the J call TRBJ2-7; 7 nucleotides line up with TRBD2. The CDR3 region has the DNA TGTGCCAGCAGTTGGAAGCGGGACTCCTACGAGCAGTACTTC. Its protein product is CASSWKRDSYEQYF.